Below, 20 T cell receptor beta chains from the same sample are listed, as sequenced in a study of T cells in Graves' hyperthyroidism and ophthalmopathy. The CDR3 regions of TCR beta were amplified from RNA transcripts. With the HTBI primer set, the TCR CDR3 went through a first round of RT-PCR. Each CDR3 protein gets one entry after TCRdb re-called the multiplex PCR reads with MiXCR. The table lists about 400,000 distinct CDR3 sequences, approximately 25% of them singletons. The specimen sequenced was blood. The source of these receptors is a man aged 50-59 years with Graves' hyperthyroidism.

There are a few counts of this clonotype. The CDR3 protein is CASRIGGGTDTQYF. The CDR3 DNA reads as TGTGCCAGTAGGATCGGGGGAGGAACAGATACGCAGTATTTT. The J gene is TRBJ2-3, the V gene TRBV6-2 or TRBV6-3; possible D gene TRBD2, 6 bases. The CDR3 is made up of 14 amino acids. V lost 9 bases and J 3 bases, leaving 16 bases between the germline ends. The germline V gene has CDR1 MNHEY and CDR2 SVGEGT.

This clonotype was detected a few times. The chain joins TRBV28 to TRBJ2-1; 12 nucleotides match TRBD2. CDR3 length: 19 amino acids. CDR1 MDHEN and CDR2 SYDVKM come from the germline V gene. V was pared by 2 bases and J by 2 bases, with 10 bases of the junction left unmatched. Here the CDR3 reads CASSLPPSGRGGAYNEQFF. Here the CDR3 DNA reads TGTGCCAGCAGTTTACCGCCTAGCGGGAGGGGAGGGGCCTACAATGAGCAGTTCTTC.

This clonotype was found many times. The chain is built from TRBV5-1 and TRBJ2-2; D uncertain. The CDR3 extends over 13 amino acids. Deletions cut 0 bases from V and 6 bases from J, with 6 bases between. Germline V lookup: CDR1 SGHRS, CDR2 YFSETQ. CDR3 residues: CASSLGSAGELFF. The CDR3 region has the DNA TGCGCCAGCAGCTTGGGCAGCGCCGGGGAGCTGTTTTTT.

This clonotype was counted between two and nine times. The chain uses TRBV24-1 and TRBJ2-2, with 12 bases identical to TRBD2. The CDR3 covers 15 residues. The germline gives CDR1 KGHDR, CDR2 SFDVKD. Unmatched junction bases numbered 6, after V lost 9 bases and J lost 5 bases. The CDR3 DNA reads as TGTGCCACCGCCGGGACTAGCGGGCCTACCGGGGAGCTGTTTTTT. This gives the protein CATAGTSGPTGELFF.

The chain employs TRBV28 and TRBJ2-7; D unclear. CDR1 and CDR2 (germline): MDHEN, SYDVKM. The CDR3 runs 12 residues. Trimming cost V 5 bases and J 5 bases, with 10 bases left between them. CDR3: CASSPNRNEQYF. CDR3 bases: TGTGCCAGCAGTCCCAACAGAAACGAGCAGTACTTC.

This clonotype was counted a few times. V usage is TRBV20-1 and J usage is TRBJ2-2; possibly TRBD1 or TRBD2 for D (5 bases each). The length of the CDR3 is 15 residues. The germline V gene encodes CDR1 DFQATT and CDR2 SNEGSKA (reference sequence). V dropped 6 bases and J dropped 3 bases, with 17 bases sitting between them. The CDR3 bases are TGCAGTGCAGCCGGGACCCAAAGGCACACCGGGGAGCTGTTTTTT. This codes for CSAAGTQRHTGELFF.

This clonotype was seen more than once but under ten times. The chain combines TRBV5-1 with TRBJ2-1; perhaps TRBD2 as D (6 bases). Germline V lookup: CDR1 SGHRS, CDR2 YFSETQ. V shed 5 bases and J shed 9 bases, with 33 bases lying between them. This CDR3 spans 19 amino acids. The CDR3 nucleotides are TGCGCCAGCAGGAGGAGGGATAGCGCGCCCGCTCCCAACGTGGGTGAGCAGTTCTTC. This gives the protein CASRRRDSAPAPNVGEQFF.

The chain combines TRBV20-1 with TRBJ2-1, with 16 nucleotides matching TRBD2. After removal of 0 bases from V and 8 bases from J, the junction contained 4 bases not matched to a gene. The germline V gene has CDR1 DFQATT and CDR2 SNEGSKA (reference sequence). The CDR3 contains 16 residues. The CDR3 spells CSARDPGTSGGDEQFF. CDR3 DNA: TGCAGTGCTAGAGATCCTGGGACTAGCGGGGGGGATGAGCAGTTCTTC.

This clonotype was counted at least ten times. The V and J genes are TRBV12-5 and TRBJ2-1; TRBD1 is a possible D gene (6 bases). Germline CDR1 LGHNT, CDR2 FRNRAP. The CDR3 has 17 residues. The V gene lost 0 bases and the J gene lost 0 bases, with 12 bases spanning the gap. The CDR3 DNA reads as TGTGCTAGTGGTTTGGTACTGGGGGCGCGCTCCTACAATGAGCAGTTCTTC. It is translated as CASGLVLGARSYNEQFF. Based on the CDR3 plus reference TRBV12-5 and TRBJ2-1, the full variable domain is DARVTQTPRHKVTEMGQEVTMRCQPILGHNTVFWYRQTMMQGLELLAYFRNRAPLDDSGMPKDRFSAEMPDATLATLKIQPSEPRDSAVYFCASGLVLGARSYNEQFFGPGTRLTVL.

The sample holds a few counts of this clonotype. As DNA, the CDR3 is TGTGCCAGCAGCCCAACTTTCGAGGGGCGGTTCCGGGAGCTGTTTTTT. Translated, it gives CASSPTFEGRFRELFF. The chain links TRBV7-9 to TRBJ2-2; the D gene could be TRBD1 or TRBD2 (5 bases each). Germline CDR1 reads SEHNR; CDR2 reads FQNEAQ (reference sequence). The CDR3 sequence is 16 residues long. The V end was cut by 5 bases, the J end by 9 bases, with 22 bases between.

This clonotype showed up just a few times. The chain couples TRBV6-2 or TRBV6-3 to TRBJ2-7; TRBD1 matches at 8 bases. The CDR3 length is 13 residues. Germline CDR1 reads MNHEY; CDR2 reads SVGEGT. With V trimmed by 8 bases and J by 1 base, 4 bases remained unmatched. The CDR3, as DNA: TGTGCCAGCCGACAGGGGCCTTCCTACGAGCAGTACTTC. Protein: CASRQGPSYEQYF.

This clonotype occurred many times. This chain connects TRBV7-8 to TRBJ2-1; D is possibly TRBD1 or TRBD2 (6 bases each). V was pared by 1 base and J by 4 bases, with 11 bases between. CDR1 SGHVS and CDR2 FQNEAQ come from the germline V gene. The CDR3 is 15 amino acids. The CDR3 region has the DNA TGTGCCAGCAGCTTAGACGGGGGCCCTTACAATGAGCAGTTCTTC. The encoded protein is CASSLDGGPYNEQFF.

This clonotype was observed a handful of times. V gene TRBV6-1 combines with J gene TRBJ2-1; D gene unclear. Trimming cost V 5 bases and J 9 bases, with 11 bases left between them. Per germline, CDR1 MNHNS and CDR2 SASEGT. The CDR3 has 12 amino acids. CDR3 protein: CASSYLSSEQFF. CDR3 nucleotides: TGTGCCAGCAGTTATCTCAGCAGTGAGCAGTTCTTC.

This chain uses TRBV6-5 with TRBJ2-5; D perhaps matches TRBD1 (6 bases). The CDR3 covers 14 residues. V shed 2 bases and J shed 5 bases, with 12 bases lying between them. From germline, CDR1 is MNHEY and CDR2 SVGAGI. As DNA, the CDR3 is TGTGCCAGCAGTTACCACAGGGTTGGGGAGACCCAGTACTTC. As protein: CASSYHRVGETQYF.

For this clonotype: The junction and the germline gene differ at one end; a read error may be behind it. The CDR3 sequence is CATSRDTGLISF. The CDR3 DNA is TGTGCCACCAGCAGAGACACTGGGCTAATATCCTTC. The chain couples TRBV15 to TRBJ1-2; D not resolved. In germline, CDR1 is LNHNV, CDR2 YYDKDF (reference sequence). There are 12 residues in the CDR3. Variable domain in full (rest from reference TRBV15 and TRBJ1-2): DAMVIQNPRYQVTQFGKPVTLSCSQTLNHNVMYWYQQKSSQAPKLLFHYYDKDFNNEADTPDNFQSRRPNTSFCFLDIRSPGLGDTAMYLCATSRDTGLISFGSGTRLTVV.

Written as DNA, the CDR3 is TGTGCCAGCAGCTTGATTGCAACAGGCTCCTACAATGAGCAGTTCTTC. Protein: CASSLIATGSYNEQFF. The J gene is TRBJ2-1, the V gene TRBV5-8; D is perhaps TRBD1 (5 bases). Germline V CDR1 and CDR2: SGHTS, YDEGEE. The V gene lost 1 base and the J gene lost 0 bases, with 11 bases spanning the gap. The CDR3 sequence is 16 residues long.

This clonotype was found many times. This chain links TRBV6-5 with TRBJ2-1; D unclear. Trimming removed 0 bases from V and 7 bases from J, with 10 bases in between. Germline CDR1 MNHEY, CDR2 SVGAGI. CDR3 length: 14 residues. CDR3 amino acids: CASSYSTGLNEQFF. The CDR3 DNA follows: TGTGCCAGCAGTTACTCGACCGGCCTTAATGAGCAGTTCTTC.

This clonotype turned up a few times. This sequence joins TRBV5-1 and TRBJ2-5; 8 nucleotides line up with TRBD2. Per germline, CDR1 SGHRS and CDR2 YFSETQ. The V segment lost 1 base and the J segment 5 bases; nucleotides outside the gene matches: 10. There are 16 residues in the CDR3. The CDR3 spells CASSLLTSGPKETQYF. The CDR3 coding sequence is TGCGCCAGCAGCTTGTTAACTAGCGGACCCAAGGAGACCCAGTACTTC.

The J gene is TRBJ1-5, the V gene TRBV19, with 9 bases identical to TRBD1. The CDR3 is made up of 15 amino acids. Germline CDR1 reads LNHDA; CDR2 reads SQIVND (reference sequence). Unmatched junction bases numbered 16, after V lost 8 bases and J lost 11 bases. CDR3 protein: CASSKAGTGQVSQHF. CDR3 nucleotide sequence: TGTGCCAGTTCTAAGGCCGGGACAGGGCAAGTGTCCCAGCATTTT.

This sequence joins TRBV7-9 and TRBJ2-7; 7 nucleotides agree with TRBD1. CDR1 and CDR2 from the germline V gene are SEHNR and FQNEAQ (reference sequence). This CDR3 is 14 amino acids long. Trimming at V came to 5 bases and at J to 6 bases, leaving 10 bases not matched to a gene. The CDR3 DNA is TGTGCCAGCAGCGTCCTCGGACAGGAACCCGAGCAGTACTTC. It translates to CASSVLGQEPEQYF.